This entry concerns a single T cell receptor (beta chain). Its antigen is not identified. These data are taken from a study of shared clonotypes between healthy human individuals. In germline, CDR1 is ENHRY, CDR2 SYGVKD. V dropped 10 bases and J dropped 7; count of bases not matched to a gene: 13. The CDR3 sequence is 14 residues long. General study points: A generally larger estimated richness was seen in naive subsets than in memory subsets.

The method was immunoSEQ multiplex PCR; TCRdb's version includes in-frame clones alone and lacks a portion of them. The sample consists of around 2.5 million clones, approximately 93% of them appearing once. The TCR comes from a man in his late teens or twenties in good health. Some clones in this sample may be carry-over from other donors' samples. Material for sequencing was naive CD4+ T cells from PBMCs. Subset denoted: CD45RA+ positively selected. The genes are TRBV10-3 and TRBJ2-3; TRBD1 matches 8 bases. CDR3 DNA sequence: TGTGCCACCGCTTCCGGACAGGGATCAAATACGCAGTATTTT. Translated, it gives CATASGQGSNTQYF.